This T cell receptor beta chain was captured by sequencing in a study of T cell responses to AZD1222 COVID-19 vaccine. From germline, CDR1 is SNHLY and CDR2 FYNNEI. CDR3 length: 13 amino acids. The ends were cut back, 7 bases at V and 3 bases at J, with 13 bases in the middle. Comments on this clone: Its antigen is unidentified.

This table comes from immunoSEQ multiplex PCR, and its TCRdb copy is limited to in-frame clones, with some not included. The data hold 100,000 to 150,000 clones, with 75% to 90% observed a single time. Findings and limits, study-wide: Females outnumbered males among donors, who were mostly white British; clonal diversity was possibly underestimated.

Pooling was applied to second doses at about 4 or about 12 weeks. The sequenced sample was peripheral blood, obtained 28 days after the second AZD1222 dose. The sequence was collected from an adult who received the AZD1222 COVID-19 vaccine. The genes are TRBV2 and TRBJ2-7; perhaps TRBD1 as D (6 bases). CDR3 protein: CASIIQGSYEQYF. CDR3 in DNA: TGTGCCAGCATAATACAGGGCAGCTACGAGCAGTACTTC.